This T cell receptor (beta chain) was sequenced for a study of technical replicates of blood from a handful of donors listed by TCRdb under 2017. Regarding this clone: Its recognized antigen is unknown. It has no much larger one-base neighbor in the sample; base qualities were not kept.

The library relied on the immunoSEQ multiplex PCR assay. Held by TCRdb, this immuneACCESS table contains in-frame sequences only and omits some clones. Under half of the omission traces to an unresolved V gene where checked; the cause of the rest is unknown. Present in this sample are 91,000 or so clones, about 95% of which were seen just once. 0.25% to 0.35% of the sample is in the top ten clones. The CDR3 measures 13 amino acids from cysteine to phenylalanine. The kept DNA is CDR3 alone, 39 bases in frame from the first base. V is pared back by 5 bases and J by 7 bases, with 15 bases lying between the germline termini. The germline V gene (reference sequence) yields MNHEY for CDR1 and SMNVEV for CDR2.

The V gene is TRBV27 and the J gene is TRBJ2-7; the D segment cannot be called with confidence. The sequenced sample was T cells isolated from PBMCs. This TCR was sampled from a human donor in good health. The CDR3 loop reads CASSPLSNWEQYF. The bases read TGTGCCAGCAGTCCCCTCTCGAACTGGGAGCAGTACTTC.